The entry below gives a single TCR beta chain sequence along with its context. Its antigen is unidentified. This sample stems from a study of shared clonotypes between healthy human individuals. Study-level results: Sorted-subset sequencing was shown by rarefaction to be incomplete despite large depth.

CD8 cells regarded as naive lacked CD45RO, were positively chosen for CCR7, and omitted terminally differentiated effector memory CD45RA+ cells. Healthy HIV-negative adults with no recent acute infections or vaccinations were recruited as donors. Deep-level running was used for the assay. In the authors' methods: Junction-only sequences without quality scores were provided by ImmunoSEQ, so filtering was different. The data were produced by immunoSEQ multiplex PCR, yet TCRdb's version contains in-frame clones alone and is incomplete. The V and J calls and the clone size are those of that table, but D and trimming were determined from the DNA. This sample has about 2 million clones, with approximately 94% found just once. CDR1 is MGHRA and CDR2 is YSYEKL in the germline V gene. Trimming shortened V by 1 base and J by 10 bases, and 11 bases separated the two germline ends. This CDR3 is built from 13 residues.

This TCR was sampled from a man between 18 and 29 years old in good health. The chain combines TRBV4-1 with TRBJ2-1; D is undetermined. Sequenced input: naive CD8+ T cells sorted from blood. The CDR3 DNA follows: TGCGCCAGCAGCCAAGTTAGCTTTTACGAGCAGTTCTTC. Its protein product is CASSQVSFYEQFF.